One sample yielded the 26 T cell receptor beta chains listed below, sequenced in a study of technical replicates of blood from several donors. The table came from immunoSEQ multiplex PCR; TCRdb's copy has only in-frame clones and leaves some out. The repertoire includes tens of thousands of clones, 90% to 95% of them detected once, and 4.7% sits in the top ten. The specimen sequenced was PBMCs. Every receptor here comes from a human donor in good health. Some clones in this sample may be carry-over from other donors' samples.

The chain is built from TRBV6-5 and TRBJ2-7; 8 bases match TRBD1. This CDR3 has 13 amino acids. The trim removed 9 bases at V and 2 bases at J, leaving 6 bases unmatched. Looked up from germline, CDR1 is MNHEY and CDR2 is SVGAGI. DNA of the CDR3: TGTGCCAGTAGCCGGGACAGGACCTACGAGCAGTACTTC. This sequence encodes CASSRDRTYEQYF.

This sequence joins TRBV6-1 and TRBJ2-7, with D possibly TRBD2 on 6 matching bases. Germline V gene lookup returns CDR1 MNHNS and CDR2 SASEGT. The CDR3 totals 18 residues. Trimming shortened V by 4 bases and J by 1 base, and 23 bases separated the two germline ends. This chain's CDR3 is CASSGRGWSSGASYEQYF. CDR3 bases: TGTGCCAGCAGTGGGAGAGGTTGGAGTAGCGGAGCTTCCTACGAGCAGTACTTC.

CDR3 sequence (DNA): TGCGCCAGCAGCTTGGAATACTCAACTAATGAAAAACTGTTTTTT. Protein sequence: CASSLEYSTNEKLFF. The J gene is TRBJ1-4, the V gene TRBV5-1; no clear D. This CDR3 spans 15 amino acids. From germline, CDR1 is SGHRS and CDR2 YFSETQ. V lost 0 bases and J 0 bases, leaving 6 bases between the germline ends.

The chain has TRBV6-5 and TRBJ2-1; 9 bases map to TRBD1. Germline V gene data show CDR1 as MNHEY and CDR2 as SVGAGI. Trimming cost V 6 bases and J 6 bases; bases outside gene matches: 6. The CDR3 is 14 amino acids. CDR3: CASRSDRGGNEQFF. The CDR3 DNA is TGTGCCAGCAGGTCGGACAGGGGCGGCAATGAGCAGTTCTTC.

The rearrangement uses TRBV7-2 and TRBJ2-5; D is uncertain. Trimming took 6 bases from V and 1 from J, leaving 9 bases between them. In germline, CDR1 is SGHTA, CDR2 FQGNSA. The CDR3 runs 13 residues. In DNA form, the CDR3 reads TGTGCCAGCAGTCGACTGGGCCAAGAGACCCAGTACTTC. Its translation: CASSRLGQETQYF.

This clone was observed a handful of times. This chain connects TRBV5-1 to TRBJ2-2; 9 positions agree with TRBD2. The V gene's germline CDR1 is SGHRS and CDR2 YFSETQ. The CDR3 consists of 14 residues. The V segment lost 3 bases and the J segment 6 bases; nucleotides outside the gene matches: 3. CDR3 in amino acids: CASSWIAGAGELFF. The CDR3, as DNA: TGCGCCAGCAGCTGGATAGCGGGAGCCGGGGAGCTGTTTTTT.

This chain connects TRBV25-1 to TRBJ1-2; the D is unclear. CDR1 and CDR2 (germline): MGHDK, SYGVNS. Trimming cost V 2 bases and J 5 bases, with 9 bases left between them. This CDR3 spans 13 amino acids. This CDR3 is CASSEPGRYGYTF. CDR3 sequence (DNA): TGTGCCAGCAGTGAACCCGGGAGGTATGGCTACACCTTC.

The chain employs TRBV2 and TRBJ2-5, with TRBD2 matching over 8 bases. Germline V gene sequence: CDR1 SNHLY, CDR2 FYNNEI. Trimming took 1 base from V and 0 from J; bases not matched to a gene: 10. This CDR3 is 18 amino acids long. The CDR3 region is CASSEGLLAGGHQETQYF. CDR3 coding DNA: TGTGCCAGCAGTGAAGGTCTTTTGGCGGGGGGCCACCAAGAGACCCAGTACTTC. Full variable domain (rest looked up from reference TRBV2 and TRBJ2-5): EPEVTQTPSHQVTQMGQEVILRCVPISNHLYFYWYRQILGQKVEFLVSFYNNEISEKSEIFDDQFSVERPDGSNFTLKIRSTKLEDSAMYFCASSEGLLAGGHQETQYFGPGTRLLVL.

The CDR3 spells CASSRLAGTDTQYF. The CDR3 region has the DNA TGTGCCAGCAGCCGACTAGCGGGCACAGATACGCAGTATTTT. The J gene is TRBJ2-3, the V gene TRBV13, with TRBD2 matching over 9 bases. Germline V lookup: CDR1 PRHDT, CDR2 FYEKMQ (reference sequence). This CDR3 contains 14 residues. Unmatched junction bases numbered 1, after V lost 5 bases and J lost 1 base.

V and J are TRBV7-3 and TRBJ2-1, with 9 positions matching TRBD2. CDR3 length equals 18 residues. The V gene's germline CDR1 is SGHTA and CDR2 FQGTGA. The ends lost 2 bases at V and 15 bases at J; junction bases unmatched: 23. The CDR3 is CASSLYPSGKAAQDRSFF. For the CDR3, the DNA is TGTGCCAGCAGCTTATATCCTAGCGGGAAGGCGGCCCAGGACCGGTCGTTCTTC.

CDR3 nucleotide sequence: TGTGCCAGCAGCACCCCCGGGACAGGCTATGGCTACACCTTC. Protein sequence: CASSTPGTGYGYTF. V gene TRBV5-4 combines with J gene TRBJ1-2, with 8 bases that match TRBD1. Unmatched junction bases numbered 6, after V lost 4 bases and J lost 4 bases. This CDR3 spans 14 amino acids. CDR1 and CDR2 from the germline V gene are SGHNT and YYREEE (reference sequence). The variable domain in full, completed from reference TRBV5-4 and TRBJ1-2, reads ETGVTQSPTHLIKTRGQQVTLRCSSQSGHNTVSWYQQALGQGPQFIFQYYREEENGRGNFPPRFSGLQFPNYSSELNVNALELDDSALYLCASSTPGTGYGYTFGSGTRLTVV.

The J gene is TRBJ1-1, the V gene TRBV5-6; D might be TRBD1 (5 bases). Trimming stripped 0 bases from V and 6 bases from J, with 15 bases between. Germline lookup yields CDR1 SGHDT and CDR2 YYEEEE. CDR3 size: 15 residues. CDR3 residues: CASSLAGGGIAEAFF. The CDR3 DNA is TGTGCCAGCAGCTTGGCGGGGGGGGGTATCGCTGAAGCTTTCTTT.

This chain uses TRBV4-3 with TRBJ1-1; weak D call: TRBD1 (6 bases). V lost 0 bases and J 6 bases, leaving 11 bases between the germline ends. CDR3 size: 14 residues. Germline V gene lookup returns CDR1 LGHNA and CDR2 YSLEER. The CDR3 loop reads CASSQDQGTAEAFF. As DNA, the CDR3 is TGCGCCAGCAGCCAAGATCAGGGGACCGCTGAAGCTTTCTTT.

The genes are TRBV6-5 and TRBJ2-5, with TRBD1 matching 11 bases. This CDR3 comprises 16 residues. Germline V gene lookup returns CDR1 MNHEY and CDR2 SVGAGI. Losses at the gene ends were 2 bases for V and 5 bases for J; bases not matched to a gene: 7. The CDR3 DNA reads TGTGCCAGCAGTTACGGGGACCGGGACAGGGGGGAGACCCAGTACTTC. As protein: CASSYGDRDRGETQYF.

As to this clone: Sequence at one end of the junction differs from germline and may be a read error. This chain joins TRBV5-5 and TRBJ2-7, with TRBD2 matching 7 bases. CDR1 is SGHKS, CDR2 YYEKEE, per germline (reference sequence). The CDR3 runs 13 residues. The CDR3 spells CASTLTSPYEQYF. DNA of the CDR3: TGTGCCAGCACCTTGACTAGCCCCTACGAGCAGTACTTC.

The chain uses TRBV6-6 and TRBJ2-3, with 10 bases lining up with TRBD1. Per the germline V gene, CDR1 is MNHNY and CDR2 is SVGAGI (reference sequence). This CDR3 comprises 13 residues. V gave up 8 bases and J gave up 6 bases; unmatched junction bases: 5. The CDR3 reads CASGQGGVDTQYF. CDR3 coding DNA: TGTGCCAGCGGACAGGGGGGCGTGGATACGCAGTATTTT.

The chain is built from TRBV30 and TRBJ1-1; D gene unclear. This CDR3 contains 13 residues. Germline V lookup: CDR1 GTSNPN, CDR2 SVGIG (reference sequence). Trimming took 4 bases from V and 7 from J, leaving 16 bases between them. CDR3 sequence reads: CAWIKQVGLEAFF. The DNA for the CDR3 is TGTGCCTGGATAAAGCAAGTGGGCCTTGAAGCTTTCTTT.

In DNA form, the CDR3 reads TGTGCCAGCAGACTTGCCTTGGGAAACACCATATATTTT. This sequence encodes CASRLALGNTIYF. J is TRBJ1-3 and V is TRBV5-6; D gene unclear. V shed 5 bases and J shed 4 bases, with 10 bases lying between them. The CDR3 extends over 13 amino acids. The germline V gene encodes CDR1 SGHDT and CDR2 YYEEEE.

This clone came up a few times. CDR3 DNA: TGTGCCACAACGCGGCCCTTGGGCACTGAAGCTTTCTTT. Translated: CATTRPLGTEAFF. The V and J genes are TRBV19 and TRBJ1-1; D gene unclear. This CDR3 region has 13 residues. CDR1 is LNHDA and CDR2 is SQIVND in the germline V gene (reference sequence). With 10 bases removed from V and 4 bases from J, the gap between germline ends came to 16 bases.

This chain connects TRBV19 to TRBJ1-6; D is undetermined. This CDR3 region has 16 residues. Germline lookup yields CDR1 LNHDA and CDR2 SQIVND (reference sequence). Trimming pared 6 bases from V and 7 bases from J, leaving 19 bases between. CDR3 DNA: TGTGCCAGTAGCTTCCCCCGCGGGGTGAGAAATTCACCCCTCCACTTT. Its translation: CASSFPRGVRNSPLHF.

The chain has TRBV7-2 and TRBJ1-1; maybe TRBD1 (5 bases). Germline CDR1 and CDR2: SGHTA and FQGNSA. V dropped 1 base and J dropped 3 bases, with 15 bases sitting between them. The CDR3 is made up of 16 amino acids. The CDR3 loop reads CASSLGGDRKDTEAFF. CDR3 bases: TGTGCCAGCAGCTTAGGAGGTGACAGAAAGGACACTGAAGCTTTCTTT.

There are a few counts of this clone. This chain joins TRBV19 and TRBJ2-1, with D possibly TRBD1 on 6 matching bases. With 7 bases removed from V and 2 bases from J, the gap between germline ends came to 15 bases. Germline assignment: CDR1 LNHDA and CDR2 SQIVND (reference sequence). This CDR3 spans 15 amino acids. The CDR3 DNA reads TGTGCCAGTACCCCAGGGGCGGCAACCTACAATGAGCAGTTCTTC. As protein: CASTPGAATYNEQFF.

This sequence joins TRBV5-4 and TRBJ2-2, with 10 bases identical to TRBD2. The CDR3 totals 15 residues. The junction had 1 base not matched to a gene; V was cut back by 2 bases and J by 3 bases. Germline CDR1 SGHNT, CDR2 YYREEE (reference sequence). The CDR3 reads CASSFLAGDTGELFF. In DNA, the CDR3 is TGTGCCAGCAGCTTTCTAGCGGGAGACACCGGGGAGCTGTTTTTT.

This chain uses TRBV7-3 with TRBJ1-1, with TRBD1 identical over 8 bases. Germline loops: CDR1 SGHTA, CDR2 FQGTGA. V shed 2 bases and J 3 bases; nucleotides not matched to a gene: 5. The CDR3 totals 15 residues. This CDR3 reads CASSLQGAGHTEAFF. The DNA for the CDR3 is TGTGCCAGCAGCTTACAGGGGGCGGGTCACACTGAAGCTTTCTTT.

The DNA for the CDR3 is TGTGCCAGCAGCGAAACAAGCTACGAGCAGTACTTC. Protein product: CASSETSYEQYF. The V gene is TRBV2, the J gene TRBJ2-7; D is ambiguous. Germline V lookup: CDR1 SNHLY, CDR2 FYNNEI. Trimming took 6 bases from V and 3 from J, leaving 9 bases between them. This CDR3 spans 12 amino acids.

The rearrangement links TRBV4-3 to TRBJ2-1; 9 positions agree with TRBD2. V was pared by 0 bases and J by 15 bases, with 6 bases of the junction left unmatched. Germline CDR1 LGHNA, CDR2 YSLEER. The CDR3 loop spans 13 amino acids. The CDR3 here is CASSQDFGLAWFF. In DNA, the CDR3 is TGCGCCAGCAGCCAAGACTTCGGACTAGCGTGGTTCTTC.